This T cell receptor beta chain was captured by sequencing in a study of cytomegalovirus exposure and HLA in healthy donors. Overall study findings and caveats: Sequencing probably produced one cluster of sequence variants that were highly shared. In an earlier analysis, most TCR beta V segments were productive about 90% or about 30% of the time.

A multiplex PCR was run with 60 Vbeta primers and 13 Jbeta primers. The method was immunoSEQ multiplex PCR; TCRdb's version includes in-frame clones alone and lacks a portion of them. Altogether 100,000 to 130,000 clones are present, less than 85% being singletons, with the ten largest covering roughly 2.1%. Nominally healthy donors provided the samples, though records likely missed some immune exposures. The CDR3 runs 17 residues. In germline, CDR1 is SGHRS, CDR2 YFSETQ. The trim removed 4 bases at V and 4 bases at J, leaving 13 bases unmatched. A remark on this clone: Its antigen is not identified.

The V gene is TRBV5-1, the J gene TRBJ2-3; TRBD2 agrees at 9 bases. The origin of this receptor is a man aged 18 to 35 in good health and CMV-seronegative. The material sequenced was PBMCs. For the CDR3, the DNA is TGCGCCAGCAGCACGCGAGGAGCGGGGGGCCTCCCAGATACGCAGTATTTT. Translation gives CASSTRGAGGLPDTQYF.